This T cell receptor (beta chain) stems from a study of shared clonotypes between healthy human individuals. How the authors handled the data: Without quality scores, immunoSEQ junctional reads could not be filtered like full-length reads. The protocol was immunoSEQ multiplex PCR, while the TCRdb copy is restricted to in-frame clones and leaves out a portion. Clonal size and the V and J genes are those of that table, whereas D and trimming came from the DNA. This table has roughly 2.1 million clones, around 93% appearing once. Points from the study as a whole: Of the naive CD4 clonotypes, around 4.8% were shared across a handful of donors.

On this clone: Its target is unknown.

The CDR3 has 12 residues. Looked up from germline, CDR1 is SGHAT and CDR2 is FQNNGV. After removal of 4 bases from V and 11 bases from J, the junction contained 6 bases not matched to a gene. Terminally differentiated effector memory CD45RA+ cells were left out of the naive CD8 fraction, which was CD45RO-negative and positively selected for CCR7. Sequenced: naive CD8+ T cells from PBMCs. The chain carries TRBV11-2 and TRBJ2-7, with TRBD1 matching over 9 bases. The sequence was obtained from a young man in good health. Some clones in this sample may be carry-over from other donors' samples. The chain's CDR3 is CASSSRDRVEYF. DNA for the CDR3: TGTGCCAGCAGCTCGAGGGACAGGGTGGAGTACTTC.